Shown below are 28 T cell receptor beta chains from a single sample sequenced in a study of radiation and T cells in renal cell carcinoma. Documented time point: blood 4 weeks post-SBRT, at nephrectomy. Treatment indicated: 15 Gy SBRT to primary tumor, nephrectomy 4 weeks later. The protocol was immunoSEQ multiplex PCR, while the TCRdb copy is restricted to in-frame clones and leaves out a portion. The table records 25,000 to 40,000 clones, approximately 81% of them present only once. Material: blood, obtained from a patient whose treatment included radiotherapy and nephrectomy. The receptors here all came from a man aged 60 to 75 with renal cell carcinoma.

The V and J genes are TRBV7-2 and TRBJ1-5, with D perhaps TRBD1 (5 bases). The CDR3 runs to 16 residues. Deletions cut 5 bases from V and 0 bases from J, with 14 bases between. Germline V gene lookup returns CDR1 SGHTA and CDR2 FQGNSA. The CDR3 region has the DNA TGTGCCAGCAGCCAGTCCTTTGACAGTAGCAATCAGCCCCAGCATTTT. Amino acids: CASSQSFDSSNQPQHF.

The CDR3 DNA is TGTGCCAGCAGCGGCGGACTAGCGGGTTCTCGCTACGAGCAGTACTTC. Protein sequence: CASSGGLAGSRYEQYF. The chain recombines TRBV13 with TRBJ2-7; 11 bases align to TRBD2. Germline lookup yields CDR1 PRHDT and CDR2 FYEKMQ (reference sequence). Trimming took 5 bases from V and 3 from J; bases not matched to a gene: 9. The CDR3 is 16 residues long.

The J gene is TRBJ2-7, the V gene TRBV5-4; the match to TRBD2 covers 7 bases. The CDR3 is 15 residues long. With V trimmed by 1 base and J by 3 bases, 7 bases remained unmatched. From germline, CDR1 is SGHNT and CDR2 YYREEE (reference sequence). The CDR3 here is CASSLSGGSIYEQYF. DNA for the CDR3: TGTGCCAGCAGCTTGTCTGGCGGGAGCATCTACGAGCAGTACTTC.

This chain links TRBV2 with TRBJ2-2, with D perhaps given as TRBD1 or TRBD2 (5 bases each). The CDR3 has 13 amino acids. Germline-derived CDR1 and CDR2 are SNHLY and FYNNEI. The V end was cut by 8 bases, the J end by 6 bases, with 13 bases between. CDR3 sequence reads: CASGDQGAGELFF. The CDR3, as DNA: TGTGCCAGCGGAGACCAGGGAGCCGGGGAGCTGTTTTTT. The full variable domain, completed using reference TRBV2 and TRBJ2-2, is EPEVTQTPSHQVTQMGQEVILRCVPISNHLYFYWYRQILGQKVEFLVSFYNNEISEKSEIFDDQFSVERPDGSNFTLKIRSTKLEDSAMYFCASGDQGAGELFFGEGSRLTVL.

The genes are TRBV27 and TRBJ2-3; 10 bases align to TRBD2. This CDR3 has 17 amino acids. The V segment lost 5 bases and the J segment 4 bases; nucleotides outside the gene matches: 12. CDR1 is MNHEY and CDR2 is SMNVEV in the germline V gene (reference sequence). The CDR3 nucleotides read TGTGCCAGCAGTCAACGTCCAATAGCGGGAGGAGCAGATACGCAGTATTTT. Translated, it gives CASSQRPIAGGADTQYF.

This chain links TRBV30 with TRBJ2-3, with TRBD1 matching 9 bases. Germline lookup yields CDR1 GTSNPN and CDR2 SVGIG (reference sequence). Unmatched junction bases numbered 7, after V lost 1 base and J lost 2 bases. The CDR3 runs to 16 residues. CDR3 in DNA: TGTGCCTGGAGTGCGGGACAGGGAGCTTTCACAGATACGCAGTATTTT. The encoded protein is CAWSAGQGAFTDTQYF.

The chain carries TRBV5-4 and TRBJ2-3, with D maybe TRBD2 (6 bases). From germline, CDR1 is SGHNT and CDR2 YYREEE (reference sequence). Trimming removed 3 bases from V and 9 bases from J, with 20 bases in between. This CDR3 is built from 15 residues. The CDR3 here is CASSSAGTPSHTQYF. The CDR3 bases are TGTGCCAGCAGCTCCGCCGGGACTCCATCACACACGCAGTATTTT.

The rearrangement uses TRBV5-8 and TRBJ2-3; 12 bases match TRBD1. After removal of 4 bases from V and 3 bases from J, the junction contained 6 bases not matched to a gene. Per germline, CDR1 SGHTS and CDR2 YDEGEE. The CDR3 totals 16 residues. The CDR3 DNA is TGTGCCAGCAGCGTGGGACAGGGGGCGAAAACAGATACGCAGTATTTT. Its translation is CASSVGQGAKTDTQYF.

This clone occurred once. CDR3 region: CASSHYRVATEAFF. For the CDR3, the DNA is TGCGCCAGCAGCCATTACAGGGTCGCCACTGAAGCTTTCTTT. This chain uses TRBV4-1 with TRBJ1-1; maybe TRBD1 (6 bases). This CDR3 is 14 amino acids long. The germline gives CDR1 MGHRA, CDR2 YSYEKL. With 3 bases removed from V and 4 bases from J, the gap between germline ends came to 12 bases.

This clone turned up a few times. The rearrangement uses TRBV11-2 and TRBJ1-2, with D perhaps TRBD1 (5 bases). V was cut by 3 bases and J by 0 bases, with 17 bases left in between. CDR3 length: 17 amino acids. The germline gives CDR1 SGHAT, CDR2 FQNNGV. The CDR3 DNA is TGTGCCAGCAGCTTGAATAGTGGGGCAGTTTCTAACTATGGCTACACCTTC. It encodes CASSLNSGAVSNYGYTF.

The CDR3 DNA reads TGTGCCAGCTCCCCCCCTTCCCGGGGATTTAATTCACCCCTCCACTTT. Its translation is CASSPPSRGFNSPLHF. This chain uses TRBV18 with TRBJ1-6; unclear D gene. The V gene lost 6 bases and the J gene lost 6 bases, with 18 bases spanning the gap. Germline V gene data show CDR1 as KGHSH and CDR2 as LQKENI. This CDR3 spans 16 amino acids.

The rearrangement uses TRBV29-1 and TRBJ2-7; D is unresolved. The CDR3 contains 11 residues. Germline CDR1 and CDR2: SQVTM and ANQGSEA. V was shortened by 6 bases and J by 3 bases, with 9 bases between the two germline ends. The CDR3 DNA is TGCAGCGTGTACTTAAACTACGAGCAGTACTTC. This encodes CSVYLNYEQYF.

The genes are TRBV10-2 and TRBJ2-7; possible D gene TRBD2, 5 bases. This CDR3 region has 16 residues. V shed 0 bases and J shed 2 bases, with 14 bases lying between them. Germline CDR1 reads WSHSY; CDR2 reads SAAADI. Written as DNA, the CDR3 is TGCGCCAGCAGTGAGTCGCACCCGGGGTTAACCTACGAGCAGTACTTC. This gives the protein CASSESHPGLTYEQYF.

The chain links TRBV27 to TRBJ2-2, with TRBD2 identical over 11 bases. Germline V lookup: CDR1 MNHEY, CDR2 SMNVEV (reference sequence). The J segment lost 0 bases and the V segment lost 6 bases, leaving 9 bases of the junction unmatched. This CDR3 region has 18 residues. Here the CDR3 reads CASSRSLAGGSNTGELFF. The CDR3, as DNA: TGTGCCAGCAGCCGAAGTCTAGCGGGAGGATCGAACACCGGGGAGCTGTTTTTT.

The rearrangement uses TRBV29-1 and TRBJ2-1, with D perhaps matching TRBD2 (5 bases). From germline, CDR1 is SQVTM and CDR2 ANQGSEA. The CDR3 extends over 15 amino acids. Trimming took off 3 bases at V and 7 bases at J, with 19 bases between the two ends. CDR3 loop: CSVERLRGSGNEQFF. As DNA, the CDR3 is TGCAGCGTTGAGAGGTTGCGCGGGTCTGGGAATGAGCAGTTCTTC.

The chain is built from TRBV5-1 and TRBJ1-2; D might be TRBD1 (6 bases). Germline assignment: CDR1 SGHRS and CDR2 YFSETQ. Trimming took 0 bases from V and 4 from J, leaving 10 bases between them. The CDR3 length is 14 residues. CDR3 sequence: CASSLGQGFYGYTF. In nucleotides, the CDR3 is TGCGCCAGCAGCTTGGGGCAGGGGTTCTATGGCTACACCTTC.

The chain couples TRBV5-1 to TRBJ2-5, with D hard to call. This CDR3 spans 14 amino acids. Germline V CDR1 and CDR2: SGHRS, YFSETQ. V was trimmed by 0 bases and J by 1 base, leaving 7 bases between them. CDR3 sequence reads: CASSLVAVQETQYF. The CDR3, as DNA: TGCGCCAGCAGCTTGGTGGCAGTCCAAGAGACCCAGTACTTC.

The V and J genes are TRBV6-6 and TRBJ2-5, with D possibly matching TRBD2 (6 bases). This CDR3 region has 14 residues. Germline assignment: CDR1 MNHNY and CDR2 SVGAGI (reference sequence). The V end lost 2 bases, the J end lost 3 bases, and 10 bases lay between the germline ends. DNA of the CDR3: TGTGCCAGCAGTTACGCGGGGCTTGAAGAGACCCAGTACTTC. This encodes CASSYAGLEETQYF.

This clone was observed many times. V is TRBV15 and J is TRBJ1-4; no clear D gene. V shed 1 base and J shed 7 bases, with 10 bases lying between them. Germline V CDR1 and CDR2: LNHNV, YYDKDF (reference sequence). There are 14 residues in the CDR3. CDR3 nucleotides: TGTGCCACCAGCAGAGGGATGTACGGTGAAAAACTGTTTTTT. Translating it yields CATSRGMYGEKLFF.

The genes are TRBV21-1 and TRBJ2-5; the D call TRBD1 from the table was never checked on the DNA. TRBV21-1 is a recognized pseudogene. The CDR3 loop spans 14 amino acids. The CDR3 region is CAGRYYRGQETQYF. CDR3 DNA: TGTGCCGGGCGGTACTACAGGGGTCAAGAGACCCAGTACTTC.

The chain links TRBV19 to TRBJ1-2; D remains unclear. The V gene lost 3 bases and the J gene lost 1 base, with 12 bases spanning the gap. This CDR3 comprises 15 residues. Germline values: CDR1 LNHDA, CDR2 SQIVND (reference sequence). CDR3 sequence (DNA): TGTGCCAGTAGTATCACCCGGCTGCATAACTATGGCTACACCTTC. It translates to CASSITRLHNYGYTF. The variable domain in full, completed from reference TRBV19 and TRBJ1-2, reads DGGITQSPKYLFRKEGQNVTLSCEQNLNHDAMYWYRQDPGQGLRLIYYSQIVNDFQKGDIAEGYSVSREKKESFPLTVTSAQKNPTAFYLCASSITRLHNYGYTFGSGTRLTVV.

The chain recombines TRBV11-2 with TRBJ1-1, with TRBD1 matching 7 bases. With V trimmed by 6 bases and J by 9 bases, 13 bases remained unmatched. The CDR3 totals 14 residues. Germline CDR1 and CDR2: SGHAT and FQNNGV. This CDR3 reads CASRMGQTLGKAFF. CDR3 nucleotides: TGTGCCAGCAGGATGGGACAGACCCTGGGGAAAGCTTTCTTT.

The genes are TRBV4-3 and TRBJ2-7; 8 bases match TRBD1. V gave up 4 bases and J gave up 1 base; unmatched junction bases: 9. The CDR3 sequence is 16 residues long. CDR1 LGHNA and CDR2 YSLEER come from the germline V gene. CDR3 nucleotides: TGCGCCAGCAGCCGAGCTTGGACAGGGCGGTCCTACGAGCAGTACTTC. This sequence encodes CASSRAWTGRSYEQYF.

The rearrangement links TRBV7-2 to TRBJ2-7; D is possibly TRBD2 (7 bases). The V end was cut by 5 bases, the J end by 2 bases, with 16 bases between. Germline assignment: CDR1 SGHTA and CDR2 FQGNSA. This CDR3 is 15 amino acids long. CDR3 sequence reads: CASSQGGGVTYEQYF. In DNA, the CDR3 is TGTGCCAGCAGCCAAGGCGGGGGCGTAACCTACGAGCAGTACTTC. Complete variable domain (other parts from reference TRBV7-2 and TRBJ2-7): GAGVSQSPSNKVTEKGKDVELRCDPISGHTALYWYRQSLGQGLEFLIYFQGNSAPDKSGLPSDRFSAERTGGSVSTLTIQRTQQEDSAVYLCASSQGGGVTYEQYFGPGTRLTVT.

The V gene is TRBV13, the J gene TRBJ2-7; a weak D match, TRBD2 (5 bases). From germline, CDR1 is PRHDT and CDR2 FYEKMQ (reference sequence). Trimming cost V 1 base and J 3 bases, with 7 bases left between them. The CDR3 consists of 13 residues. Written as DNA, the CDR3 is TGTGCCAGCAGCTTAGTGGAGGACTACGAGCAGTACTTC. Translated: CASSLVEDYEQYF.

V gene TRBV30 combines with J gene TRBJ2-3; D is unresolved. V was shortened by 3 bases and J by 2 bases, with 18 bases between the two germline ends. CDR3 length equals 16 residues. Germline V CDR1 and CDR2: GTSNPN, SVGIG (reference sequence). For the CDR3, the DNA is TGTGCCTGGAGGACCAAGATCAGTGCCTACACAGATACGCAGTATTTT. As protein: CAWRTKISAYTDTQYF.

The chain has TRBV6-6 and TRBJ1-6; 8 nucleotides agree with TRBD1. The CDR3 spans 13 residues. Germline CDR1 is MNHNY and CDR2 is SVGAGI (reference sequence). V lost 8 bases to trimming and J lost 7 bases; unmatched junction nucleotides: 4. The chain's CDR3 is CASATGGNSPLHF. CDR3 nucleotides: TGTGCCAGCGCAACAGGGGGGAATTCACCCCTCCACTTT.

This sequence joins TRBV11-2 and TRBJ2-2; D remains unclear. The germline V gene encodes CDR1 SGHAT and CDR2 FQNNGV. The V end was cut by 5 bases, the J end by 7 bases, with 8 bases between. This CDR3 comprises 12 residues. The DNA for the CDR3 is TGTGCCAGCAGCCCCCGGAGCGGGGAGCTGTTTTTT. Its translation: CASSPRSGELFF. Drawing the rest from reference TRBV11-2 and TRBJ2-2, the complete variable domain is EAGVAQSPRYKIIEKRQSVAFWCNPISGHATLYWYQQILGQGPKLLIQFQNNGVVDDSQLPKDRFSAERLKGVDSTLKIQPAKLEDSAVYLCASSPRSGELFFGEGSRLTVL.